Reported below is one TCR delta chain. Its antigen remains undetermined. TCRdb's entry gives the protein of a much larger clone, which mismatches this DNA's translation at residue 14, likely from a read error; the protein reported here is translated from the DNA. The library was obtained by multiplex PCR. A 32-plex assay amplified the genomic DNA, with primers for all 8 TRDV and 4 TRDJ genes spanning the CDR3. A 12-nucleotide UMI was attached over roughly 3 barcoding PCR cycles, and a second PCR was then run with Illumina adapter primers. Libraries were purified with AMPure XP beads and quality-checked on a Fragment Analyzer with the HS NGS Fragment kit. Sequencing was run on an Illumina MiniSeq mid-output kit with about 20% PhiX and 150 cycles of paired-end reads. As for the original processing: Reads were processed with MIGEC version 1.2.9 to group reads by UMI and build error-corrected consensus sequences. Modified VDJtools version 1.2.1 scripts and the tcR R package were used for post-processing. After TCRdb called clones again from the public reads with CATT, rows with identical DNA were merged. The V and J calls were determined by TCRdb, not by the authors. Counted in this sample were 2,300 or so delta-chain clones; 11% to 15% of them appeared once. Around 49% of the sample lies in the top ten.

Via the germline V gene, CDR1 is GEAIGNYY and CDR2 EKD. CDR3 length: 18 amino acids, cysteine to phenylalanine. CDR3 DNA only is kept here, 54 bases in frame from base 1. These data come from a study of DNA immune sequencing with unique molecular identifiers (dated by TCRdb to between 2020 and 2021). Context from the whole study: Immunomagnetic cell separation was used to enrich gammadelta T cells from buffy coats, and the genomic DNA of the enriched gammadelta T cells was then sequenced. The method was validated on synthetic reference molecules and on blood samples from healthy individuals. All donors were healthy people, and fewer than eleven of the donors were profiled using sorted gammadelta T cells from peripheral blood. gammadelta T cells were enriched from PBMC of some 11 healthy individuals by fluorescence-activated cell sorting. To compare enriched with non-enriched material, about 100 ng of enriched gammadelta T-cell DNA and approximately 0.94 ug of non-enriched PBMC DNA were sequenced. An ultrasensitive DNA-based TRD repertoire sequencing method using PCR-introduced unique molecular identifiers was developed and validated in the study. The study at large found these results: TRDV2 paired with TRDJ1 was the most common TRD rearrangement among clonotypes in healthy donors. TRD repertoire diversity differed among healthy donors, and several donors were highly oligoclonal, with the top 5 clonotypes making up more than half of productive molecules. Novel TRD sequences not targeted by the primers cannot be detected by the primer-based approach.

The receptor chain draws on TRDV2 and TRDJ3; 7 bases in the junction line up with TRDD3. The receptor was isolated from a human donor in good health. Sequences were obtained from gamma-delta T cells enriched from blood buffy coat, or unenriched PBMCs (not recorded which). The nucleotide sequence reads as follows: TGTGCCTGTGACACTCTACTGGGGAGCTCCTGGGACACCCCACAGATGTTTTTC. Translated, this is CACDTLLGSSWDTPQMFF.